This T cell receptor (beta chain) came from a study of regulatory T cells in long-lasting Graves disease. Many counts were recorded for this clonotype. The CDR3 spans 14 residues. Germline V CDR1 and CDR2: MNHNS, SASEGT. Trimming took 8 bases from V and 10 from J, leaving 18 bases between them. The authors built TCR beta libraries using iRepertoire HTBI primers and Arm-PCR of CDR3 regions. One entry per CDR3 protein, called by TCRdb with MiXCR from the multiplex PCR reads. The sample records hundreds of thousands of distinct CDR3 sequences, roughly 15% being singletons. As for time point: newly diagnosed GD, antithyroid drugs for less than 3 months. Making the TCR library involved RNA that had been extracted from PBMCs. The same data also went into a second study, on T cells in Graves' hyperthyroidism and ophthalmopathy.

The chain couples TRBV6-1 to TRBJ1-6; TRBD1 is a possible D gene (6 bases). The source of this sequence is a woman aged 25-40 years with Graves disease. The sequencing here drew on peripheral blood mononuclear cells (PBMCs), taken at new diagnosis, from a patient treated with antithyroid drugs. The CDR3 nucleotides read TGTGCCAGCCGACTTCCAGGGGTATGGTCACCCCTCCACTTT. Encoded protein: CASRLPGVWSPLHF.